The entry below describes one T cell receptor (beta chain). Its antigen is undetermined. The data were obtained in a study of cytomegalovirus exposure and HLA in healthy donors. Study-level points and caveats: Some TCR beta chains (roughly 150 of them) were listed as cytomegalovirus-associated. In vitro data verified a few CMV-associated chains as specific for CMV antigens.

The CDR3 has 13 residues. The germline gives CDR1 SQVTM, CDR2 ANQGSEA. V was pared by 7 bases and J by 5 bases, with 8 bases of the junction left unmatched. In the PCR, 60 Vbeta and 13 Jbeta primers were used. Repertoires were generated with immunoSEQ multiplex PCR, while TCRdb's copy carries only in-frame clones and drops some. The table shows about 190,000 clones, with around 67% occurring only once. The clonotype originates from a woman aged 25 to 39 in good health and CMV-seropositive. The rearrangement links TRBV29-1 to TRBJ1-1, with 9 bases matching TRBD1. Sequencing was carried out using PBMCs. CDR3 sequence reads: CSGSGTGRTEAFF. In nucleotides, the CDR3 is TGCAGCGGCTCCGGGACAGGGAGGACTGAAGCTTTCTTT. The variable domain in full, completed from reference TRBV29-1 and TRBJ1-1, reads SAVISQKPSRDICQRGTSLTIQCQVDSQVTMMFWYRQQPGQSLTLIATANQGSEATYESGFVIDKFPISRPNLTFSTLTVSNMSPEDSSIYLCSGSGTGRTEAFFGQGTRLTVV.